A selection of T cell receptor beta chains follows, all from one sample in a study of blood T cell repertoires in COVID-19. Some clones are missing from TCRdb's copy, which holds only in-frame ones; the method was immunoSEQ multiplex PCR. The sample carries a few hundred thousand clones, 88% recorded once. What was sequenced was peripheral blood. The receptors derive from a woman aged 40 to 49 who had recovered from COVID-19. CDR3s include the opening cysteine and the closing phenylalanine or tryptophan. The D gene is left open where the match is weak. Clone size is stated in some rows and not others, as once, few, many or a class when expanded.

CDR3aa | CDR3nt | v_gene | d_gene | abundance | j_gene
CASSQDGRGRVSGRAGETQYF | TGTGCCAGCAGCCAAGATGGACGGGGGAGGGTCAGCGGGAGGGCCGGAGAGACCCAGTACTTC | TRBV4-2 | TRBD2 | . | TRBJ2-5
CATSDLGQGDGYTF | TGTGCCACCAGTGACCTGGGACAGGGGGATGGCTACACCTTC | TRBV24-1 | TRBD1 | . | TRBJ1-2
CAWRGGGRRYTF | TGTGCCTGGAGGGGAGGGGGGAGGCGCTACACCTTC | TRBV30 | . | . | TRBJ1-2
CASTPAGAFNEQFF | TGTGCCAGCACCCCCGCCGGAGCGTTCAATGAGCAGTTCTTC | TRBV7-2 | . | . | TRBJ2-1
CASTPPGSNQPQHF | TGTGCCAGCACCCCGCCCGGTAGCAATCAGCCCCAGCATTTT | TRBV6-5 | . | . | TRBJ1-5
CASSMRASRAEAFF | TGTGCCAGTAGTATGAGGGCCTCTCGGGCTGAAGCTTTCTTT | TRBV19 | . | few | TRBJ1-1
CASSQRRGPPAYNEQFF | TGCGCCAGCAGCCAAAGGAGGGGGCCCCCCGCGTACAATGAGCAGTTCTTC | TRBV4-3 | . | . | TRBJ2-1
CASSLSGGGTEAFF | TGTGCCAGCAGCCTCTCAGGGGGTGGAACTGAAGCTTTCTTT | TRBV16 | TRBD1 | . | TRBJ1-1
CASSLTGTGELFF | TGTGCCAGCAGCCTCACGGGGACCGGGGAGCTGTTTTTT | TRBV7-2 | . | . | TRBJ2-2
CASSLVGGGGYNEQFF | TGTGCCAGCAGCTTAGTCGGCGGGGGGGGCTACAATGAGCAGTTCTTC | TRBV11-2 | TRBD2 | . | TRBJ2-1
CASSQVGRNTEAFF | TGCGCCAGCAGCCAAGTGGGGAGAAACACTGAAGCTTTCTTT | TRBV4-3 | . | . | TRBJ1-1
CASSPPGEGYTF | TGTGCCAGCTCACCCCCCGGGGAAGGCTACACCTTC | TRBV18 | . | once | TRBJ1-2
CASSFETAYTEAFF | TGTGCCAGCAGCTTTGAGACAGCCTACACTGAAGCTTTCTTT | TRBV7-2 | . | . | TRBJ1-1
CASSLTGVTGGYTF | TGTGCCAGCAGTTTGACAGGGGTAACGGGTGGCTACACCTTC | TRBV6-5 | TRBD1 | . | TRBJ1-2
CASSPEDRGRGAFF | TGTGCCAGCAGCCCAGAGGACAGGGGGCGGGGAGCTTTCTTT | TRBV9 | TRBD1 | . | TRBJ1-1
CATSDPKTRGADEKLFF | TGTGCCACCAGTGACCCAAAGACCAGGGGGGCGGATGAAAAACTGTTTTTT | TRBV24-1 | TRBD1 | . | TRBJ1-4
CATSRERQGAVGTQYF | TGTGCCACCAGCAGAGAGCGACAGGGGGCTGTGGGTACGCAGTATTTT | TRBV15 | TRBD1 | . | TRBJ2-3
CASSPGWGRPAGNTIYF | TGTGCCAGCTCACCAGGCTGGGGCCGGCCGGCTGGAAACACCATATATTTT | TRBV18 | . | few | TRBJ1-3
CASSIAWRGVGQYF | TGTGCCAGCAGCATAGCTTGGAGGGGCGTTGGGCAGTACTTC | TRBV3-1/TRBV3-2 | . | once | TRBJ2-7
CASSPRRTGGKLDTQYF | TGTGCCAGCTCACCACGACGGACAGGGGGAAAACTCGATACGCAGTATTTT | TRBV18 | TRBD1 | . | TRBJ2-3
CAWARGAANYGYTF | TGTGCCTGGGCTCGCGGGGCAGCTAACTATGGCTACACCTTC | TRBV30 | . | . | TRBJ1-2
CASRTEEGNYGYTF | TGTGCCAGTAGGACGGAGGAGGGGAACTATGGCTACACCTTC | TRBV19 | . | few | TRBJ1-2
CASSLDGGWDEQFF | TGTGCCAGCAGCTTAGATGGGGGCTGGGATGAGCAGTTCTTC | TRBV7-9 | . | once | TRBJ2-1
CASSLGFRNPLTNEKLFF | TGCGCCAGCAGCTTGGGGTTTAGAAACCCCCTAACTAATGAAAAACTGTTTTTT | TRBV5-1 | . | few | TRBJ1-4
CASSWDRGSSPLHF | TGTGCCAGCAGTTGGGACAGGGGTAGTTCACCCCTCCACTTT | TRBV6-5 | TRBD1 | . | TRBJ1-6
CASSLGAAGWGDEQFF | TGTGCCAGCAGCTTAGGTGCGGCGGGATGGGGGGATGAGCAGTTCTTC | TRBV11-2 | . | . | TRBJ2-1
CSVEDLGGNGYTF | TGCAGCGTTGAAGACCTCGGGGGTAATGGCTACACCTTC | TRBV29-1 | . | . | TRBJ1-2
CASSPNRGGWNTEAFF | TGCGCCAGCAGCCCCAACAGGGGGGGATGGAACACTGAAGCTTTCTTT | TRBV5-1 | TRBD1 | . | TRBJ1-1
CASKEGQGTGELFF | TGTGCCAGTAAGGAGGGGCAGGGCACCGGGGAGCTGTTTTTT | TRBV19 | . | few | TRBJ2-2
CASSLGGPPPGNEQFF | TGTGCCAGCAGCTTAGGGGGCCCCCCTCCCGGCAATGAGCAGTTCTTC | TRBV13 | . | . | TRBJ2-1
CASSTADRGNNSPLHF | TGTGCCAGTAGTACCGCCGACAGGGGAAATAATTCACCCCTCCACTTT | TRBV19 | TRBD1 | . | TRBJ1-6
CASSTRTSRQYF | TGTGCCAGCAGCACACGGACTTCGCGGCAGTATTTT | TRBV5-4 | . | . | TRBJ2-3
CASGRGDRGRDTEAFF | TGTGCTAGTGGGCGTGGGGACAGGGGCCGGGACACTGAAGCTTTCTTT | TRBV12-5 | TRBD1 | . | TRBJ1-1
CASAREGPGNEQFF | TGTGCCTCCGCGCGGGAGGGGCCTGGGAATGAGCAGTTCTTC | TRBV9 | TRBD2 | . | TRBJ2-1
CASSGSGRYEQFF | TGTGCCAGCAGCGGTAGCGGGAGGTATGAGCAGTTCTTC | TRBV2 | TRBD2 | . | TRBJ2-1
CASRLGGGTEAFF | TGTGCCAGCAGGCTGGGGGGTGGGACTGAAGCTTTCTTT | TRBV6-5 | . | . | TRBJ1-1
CATGDRGF | TGTGCTACTGGAGATCGGGGCTTC | TRBV30 | . | . | TRBJ2-7
CASSPEETQYF | TGTGCCAGCAGCCCAGAAGAGACCCAGTACTTC | TRBV21-1 | . | . | TRBJ2-5
CASSLATSARTGELFF | TGTGCCAGCAGCTTAGCCACTAGCGCCCGCACCGGGGAGCTGTTTTTT | TRBV7-8 | TRBD2 | . | TRBJ2-2
CAWRASTDTQYF | TGTGCCTGGAGGGCCAGCACAGATACGCAGTATTTT | TRBV30 | . | once | TRBJ2-3
CASSPRLAGKSTDTQYF | TGTGCCAGCAGCCCCCGACTAGCGGGGAAAAGCACAGATACGCAGTATTTT | TRBV14 | TRBD2 | once | TRBJ2-3
CASSFSATAQETQYF | TGCGCCAGCAGCTTCAGCGCGACTGCCCAAGAGACCCAGTACTTC | TRBV5-1 | . | . | TRBJ2-5
CASSPDSIPYGYTF | TGTGCCAGCAGCCCGGACAGTATCCCATATGGCTACACCTTC | TRBV7-9 | . | . | TRBJ1-2
CASSLAGREAHEQFF | TGTGCCAGCAGCTTAGCGGGGCGGGAGGCCCATGAGCAGTTCTTC | TRBV11-2 | TRBD2 | few | TRBJ2-1
CSARDTSGYTF | TGCAGTGCTAGGGATACTAGTGGCTACACCTTC | TRBV20-1 | . | . | TRBJ1-2
CASSSPGADTQYF | TGTGCCAGCAGCAGCCCGGGGGCAGATACGCAGTATTTT | TRBV11-1 | . | . | TRBJ2-3
CASRGGFGQPQHF | TGTGCCAGCAGGGGGGGGTTTGGTCAGCCCCAGCATTTT | TRBV12-3/TRBV12-4 | . | . | TRBJ1-5
CASSPPPGTNFYEQYF | TGTGCCAGCAGCCCCCCACCCGGGACTAATTTCTACGAGCAGTACTTC | TRBV27 | TRBD2 | . | TRBJ2-7
CATRQGMNTEAFF | TGTGCCACCCGACAGGGTATGAACACTGAAGCTTTCTTT | TRBV10-3 | TRBD1 | . | TRBJ1-1
CASNQGARSGNTIYF | TGTGCCAGCAACCAGGGGGCACGGTCTGGAAACACCATATATTTT | TRBV11-2 | TRBD1 | . | TRBJ1-3